This T cell receptor beta chain was captured in a study of T cells in Graves' hyperthyroidism and ophthalmopathy. Looking at the study overall: Peripheral blood collection took place at initial diagnosis, before any treatment.

V shed 5 bases and J 0 bases; nucleotides not matched to a gene: 12. The CDR3 has 17 residues. CDR1 and CDR2 (germline): SEHNR, FQNEAQ (reference sequence). Diagnosis relied on clinical symptoms, serum thyroxine and TRAb, thyroid ultrasound and orbital computed tomography. The source material, RNA transcripts, was used to amplify TCR beta CDR3 regions. HTBI primers were employed in a first-round RT-PCR of the TCR CDR3. MiXCR, run by TCRdb on the multiplex PCR reads, gives a single entry per CDR3 protein. The sample consists of 350,000 to 450,000 distinct CDR3 sequences, about a sixth of them appearing once.

The material sequenced was blood. The receptor was isolated from a woman between 25 and 40 years old with Graves' hyperthyroidism that later progressed to Graves' ophthalmopathy. The chain carries TRBV7-9 and TRBJ1-1; 7 bases map to TRBD1. CDR3 sequence reads: CASSPTARQGLNTEAFF. CDR3 DNA: TGTGCCAGCAGCCCGACCGCCCGACAGGGCTTGAACACTGAAGCTTTCTTT.